This T cell receptor (beta chain) was observed in a study of CD8 T cells in ankylosing spondylitis. Making use of molecular barcodes, quantitative 5'-RACE generated TCR beta libraries. MiXCR was run by TCRdb on the 5' RACE reads, yielding one entry per CDR3 protein. The profile shows 500,000 to 550,000 distinct CDR3 sequences, 12% of them singletons. As regards this clonotype: Its antigen is currently unknown.

The study, taken as a whole, reports: Reportedly, matched ankylosing spondylitis synovial fluid was significantly enriched for disease-linked clones. Ankylosing spondylitis blood appeared to be characterized by a TCR beta motif of roughly eight highly homologous variants. Reactive arthritis synovial fluid and blood were previously reported to contain some motif variants.

The CDR3 sequence is 16 residues long. Germline assignment: CDR1 KGHDR and CDR2 SFDVKD. With 3 bases removed from V and 4 bases from J, the gap between germline ends came to 17 bases. This chain joins TRBV24-1 and TRBJ2-5, with D possibly TRBD2 on 5 matching bases. This TCR was sampled from a male donor with ankylosing spondylitis. Sequenced input: blood, either unsorted or a sorted T cell fraction (not recorded which). CDR3 region: CATSDAEFNRGETQYF. The DNA of the CDR3 is TGTGCCACCAGTGATGCGGAGTTCAATCGGGGAGAGACCCAGTACTTC.